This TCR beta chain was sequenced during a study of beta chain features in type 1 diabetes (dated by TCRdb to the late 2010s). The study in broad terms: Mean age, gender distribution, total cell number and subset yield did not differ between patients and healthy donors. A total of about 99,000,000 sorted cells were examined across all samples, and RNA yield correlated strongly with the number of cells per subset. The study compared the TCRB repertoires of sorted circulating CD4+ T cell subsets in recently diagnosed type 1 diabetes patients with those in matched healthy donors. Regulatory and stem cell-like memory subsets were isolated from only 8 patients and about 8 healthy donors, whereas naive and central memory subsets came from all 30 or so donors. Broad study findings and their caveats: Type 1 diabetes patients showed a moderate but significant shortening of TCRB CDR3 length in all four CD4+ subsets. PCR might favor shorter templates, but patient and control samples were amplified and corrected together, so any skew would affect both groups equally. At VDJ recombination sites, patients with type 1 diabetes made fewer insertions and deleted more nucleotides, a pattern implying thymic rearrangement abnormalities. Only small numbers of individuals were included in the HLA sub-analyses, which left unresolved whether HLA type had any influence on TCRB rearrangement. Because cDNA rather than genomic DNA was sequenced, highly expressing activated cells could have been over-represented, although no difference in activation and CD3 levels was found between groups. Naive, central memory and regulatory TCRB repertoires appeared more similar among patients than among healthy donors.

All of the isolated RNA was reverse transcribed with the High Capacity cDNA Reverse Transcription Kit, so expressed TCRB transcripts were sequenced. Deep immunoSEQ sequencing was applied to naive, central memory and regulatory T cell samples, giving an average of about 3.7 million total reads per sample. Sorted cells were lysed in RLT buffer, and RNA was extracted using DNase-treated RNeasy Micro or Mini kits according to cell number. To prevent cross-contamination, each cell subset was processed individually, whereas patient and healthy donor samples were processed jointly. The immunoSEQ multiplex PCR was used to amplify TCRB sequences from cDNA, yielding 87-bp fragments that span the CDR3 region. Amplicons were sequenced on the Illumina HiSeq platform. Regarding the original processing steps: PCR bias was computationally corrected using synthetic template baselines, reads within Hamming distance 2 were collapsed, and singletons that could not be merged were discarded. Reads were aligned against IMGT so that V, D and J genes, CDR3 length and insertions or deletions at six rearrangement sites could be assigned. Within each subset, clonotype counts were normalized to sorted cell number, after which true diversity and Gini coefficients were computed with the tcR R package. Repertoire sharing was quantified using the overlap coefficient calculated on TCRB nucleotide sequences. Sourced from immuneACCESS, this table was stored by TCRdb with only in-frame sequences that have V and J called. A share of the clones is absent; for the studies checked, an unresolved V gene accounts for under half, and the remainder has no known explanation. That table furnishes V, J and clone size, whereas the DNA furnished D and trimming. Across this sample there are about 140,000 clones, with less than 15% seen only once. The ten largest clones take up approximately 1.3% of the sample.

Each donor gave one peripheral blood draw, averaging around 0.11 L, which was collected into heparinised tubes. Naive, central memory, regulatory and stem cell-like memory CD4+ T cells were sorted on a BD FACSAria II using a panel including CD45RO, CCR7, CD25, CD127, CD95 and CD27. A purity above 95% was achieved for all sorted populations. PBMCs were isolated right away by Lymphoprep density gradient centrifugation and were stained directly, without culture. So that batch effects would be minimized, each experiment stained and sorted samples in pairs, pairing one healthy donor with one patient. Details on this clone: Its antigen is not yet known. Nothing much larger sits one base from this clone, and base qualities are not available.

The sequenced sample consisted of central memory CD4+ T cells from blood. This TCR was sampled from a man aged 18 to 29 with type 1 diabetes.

The CDR3 region reads CASSLVPGSTDTQYF. The sequenced DNA: TGTGCCAGCAGCTTAGTTCCAGGGAGCACAGATACGCAGTATTTT. The chain couples TRBV7-3 to TRBJ2-3; tentative D gene TRBD1, with 5 bases matching. V and J are truncated by 2 bases and 0 bases respectively, leaving an intervening sequence of 9 bases. CDR1 and CDR2 are drawn from the germline V gene: SGHTA, FQGTGA. Reading from cysteine to phenylalanine, the CDR3 counts 15 amino acids. Just CDR3 DNA is preserved here, 45 bases in frame from base 1. This CDR3, with the reference TRBV7-3 and TRBJ2-3 proteins standing in past its ends, gives the full variable domain GAGVSQTPSNKVTEKGKYVELRCDPISGHTALYWYRQSLGQGPEFLIYFQGTGAADDSGLPNDRFFAVRPEGSVSTLKIQRTERGDSAVYLCASSLVPGSTDTQYFGPGTRLTVL.